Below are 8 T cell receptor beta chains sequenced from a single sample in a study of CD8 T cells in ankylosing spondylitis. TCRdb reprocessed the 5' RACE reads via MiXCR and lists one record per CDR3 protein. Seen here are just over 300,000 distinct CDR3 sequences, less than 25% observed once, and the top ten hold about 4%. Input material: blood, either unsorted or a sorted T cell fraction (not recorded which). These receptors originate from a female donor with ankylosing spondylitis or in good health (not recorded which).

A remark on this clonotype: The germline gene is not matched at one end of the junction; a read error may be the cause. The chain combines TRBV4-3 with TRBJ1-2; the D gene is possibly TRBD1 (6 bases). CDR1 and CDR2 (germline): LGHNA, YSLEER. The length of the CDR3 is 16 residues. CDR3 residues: CASSQEGQNSNYGYTF. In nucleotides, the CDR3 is TGCGCCAGCAGCCAAGAAGGACAGAATAGTAACTATGGCTACACCTTT.

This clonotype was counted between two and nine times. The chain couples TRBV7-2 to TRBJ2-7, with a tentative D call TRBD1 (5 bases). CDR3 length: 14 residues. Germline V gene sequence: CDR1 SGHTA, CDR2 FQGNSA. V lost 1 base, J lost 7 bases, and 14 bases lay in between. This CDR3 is CASSLVGQGAEQYF. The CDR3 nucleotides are TGTGCCAGCAGCTTAGTAGGACAAGGGGCGGAGCAGTACTTC. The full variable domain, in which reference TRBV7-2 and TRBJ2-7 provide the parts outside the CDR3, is GAGVSQSPSNKVTEKGKDVELRCDPISGHTALYWYRQSLGQGLEFLIYFQGNSAPDKSGLPSDRFSAERTGGSVSTLTIQRTQQEDSAVYLCASSLVGQGAEQYFGPGTRLTVT.

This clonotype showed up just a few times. The CDR3 spells CASSWGSAPSQDEQFF. The CDR3 DNA sequence: TGTGCCAGCAGCTGGGGGTCAGCCCCGTCACAGGATGAGCAGTTCTTC. J is TRBJ2-1 and V is TRBV7-2; possibly TRBD1 or TRBD2 for D (5 bases each). The V gene's germline CDR1 is SGHTA and CDR2 FQGNSA. V was clipped by 4 bases and J by 8 bases, with 21 bases between them. This CDR3 spans 16 amino acids.

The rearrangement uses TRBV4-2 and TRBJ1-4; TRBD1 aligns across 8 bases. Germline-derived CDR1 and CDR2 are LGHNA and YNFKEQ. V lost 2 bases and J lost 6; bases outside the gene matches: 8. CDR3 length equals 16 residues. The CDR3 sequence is CASSQPADRGDEKLFF. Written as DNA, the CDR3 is TGTGCCAGCAGCCAACCTGCTGACAGGGGAGATGAAAAACTGTTTTTT.

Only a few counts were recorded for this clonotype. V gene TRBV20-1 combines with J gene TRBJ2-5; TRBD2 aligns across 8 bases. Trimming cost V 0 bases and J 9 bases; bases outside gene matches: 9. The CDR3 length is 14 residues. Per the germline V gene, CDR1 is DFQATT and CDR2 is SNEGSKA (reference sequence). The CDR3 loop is CSAREGGTRGPQYF. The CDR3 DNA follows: TGCAGTGCTAGAGAGGGAGGGACTAGAGGCCCCCAGTACTTC.

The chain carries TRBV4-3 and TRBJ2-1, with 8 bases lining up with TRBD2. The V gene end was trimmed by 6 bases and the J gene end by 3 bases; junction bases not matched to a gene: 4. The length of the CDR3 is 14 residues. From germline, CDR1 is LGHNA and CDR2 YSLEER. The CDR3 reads CASSPAGVYNEQFF. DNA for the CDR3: TGCGCCAGCAGTCCAGCGGGAGTCTACAATGAGCAGTTCTTC.

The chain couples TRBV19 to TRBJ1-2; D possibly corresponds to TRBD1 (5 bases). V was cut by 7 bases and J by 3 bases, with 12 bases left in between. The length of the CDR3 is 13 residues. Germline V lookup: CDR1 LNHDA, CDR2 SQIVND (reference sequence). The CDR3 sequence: CASTGDDYYGYTF. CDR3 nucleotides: TGTGCCAGTACCGGGGACGATTACTATGGCTACACCTTC.

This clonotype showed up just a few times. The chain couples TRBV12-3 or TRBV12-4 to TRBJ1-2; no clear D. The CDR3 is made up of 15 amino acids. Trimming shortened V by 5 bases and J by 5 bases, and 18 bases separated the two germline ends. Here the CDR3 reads CASSPYRRKGYGYTF. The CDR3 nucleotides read TGTGCCAGCAGTCCCTACCGGCGGAAGGGATATGGCTACACCTTC.